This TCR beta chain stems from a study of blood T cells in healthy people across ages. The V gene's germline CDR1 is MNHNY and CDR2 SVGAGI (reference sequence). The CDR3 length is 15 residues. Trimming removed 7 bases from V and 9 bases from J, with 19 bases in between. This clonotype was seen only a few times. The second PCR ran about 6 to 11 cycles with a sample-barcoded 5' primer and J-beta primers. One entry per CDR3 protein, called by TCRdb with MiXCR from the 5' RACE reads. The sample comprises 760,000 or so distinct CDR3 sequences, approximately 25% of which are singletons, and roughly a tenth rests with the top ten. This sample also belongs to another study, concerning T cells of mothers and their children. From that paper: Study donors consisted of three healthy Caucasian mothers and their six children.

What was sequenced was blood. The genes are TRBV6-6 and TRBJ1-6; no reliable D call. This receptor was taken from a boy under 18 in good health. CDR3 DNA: TGTGCCAGCACCTACGGCGTAGAGGGTACTTCACCCCTCCACTTT. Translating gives CASTYGVEGTSPLHF.